The clone carrying this T cell receptor (beta chain) was found a few times. These data originate in a study of blood T cell repertoires in COVID-19. Turning to the study itself: COVID-19 samples collected from the United States, Italy and Spain covered acute and convalescent phases.

The CDR3 contains 16 residues. V lost 7 bases, J lost 8 bases, and 15 bases stayed unmatched. The germline V gene encodes CDR1 MDHEN and CDR2 SYDVKM. Repertoires were generated with immunoSEQ multiplex PCR, while TCRdb's copy carries only in-frame clones and drops some. The repertoire includes roughly 200,000 clones, about 83% of them detected once, and 4.5% to 5.5% sits in the top ten. The chain uses TRBV28 and TRBJ1-3, with 9 bases aligning to TRBD1. The sample consisted of peripheral blood. The sequence came from a woman aged 70-85 years with active or convalescent COVID-19. The CDR3 protein is CASTPPSRTGAHTIYF. The CDR3 DNA is TGTGCCAGCACCCCCCCCTCGAGGACAGGGGCGCACACCATATATTTT.